This TCR beta chain was observed in a study of T cells after posttransplantation cyclophosphamide. Treatment was busulfan-fludarabine conditioning, a marrow graft, and cyclophosphamide on days +3 and +4. The germline V gene has CDR1 SGHTA and CDR2 FQGTGA. The CDR3 runs 13 residues. The V and J ends lost 2 bases and 1 base respectively, with 4 bases between them. With respect to this clone: Its antigen is currently unknown.

Whole-study results and caveats: Later blood repertoires were often dominated by clones from the donor CD8+ memory compartment. Blood and skin or GI T cell repertoires showed limited TRB overlap. After PTCy, TRB diversity resembled that of CNI/methotrexate controls.

Sequenced by immunoSEQ multiplex PCR; TCRdb stores in-frame clones only, minus some. This table has about 2,800 clones, around 62% appearing once. Material: PBMCs, obtained 30 days after allogeneic stem cell transplant with posttransplant cyclophosphamide. The receptor was derived from a male patient in his sixties who received an allogeneic stem cell transplant from a related donor and was CMV-positive. The T cells may come from the graft donor. The rearrangement joins TRBV7-3 to TRBJ2-3; no firm D call. CDR3 protein: CASSLGGTDTQYF. CDR3 in DNA: TGTGCCAGCAGCTTAGGAGGCACAGATACGCAGTATTTT.